These 20 T cell receptor beta chains came from one sample sequenced in a study of T cell responses to AZD1222 COVID-19 vaccine. The repertoire was sequenced with immunoSEQ multiplex PCR; TCRdb's copy has only in-frame clones and lacks some. Among fewer than 150,000 clones listed, more than 75% were seen once. The starting material was peripheral blood, obtained on day 0 of AZD1222 vaccination. The receptor source for this set is an adult in good health.

V is TRBV5-4 and J is TRBJ1-2; TRBD1 is a possible D gene (6 bases). This CDR3 is 17 amino acids long. V was clipped by 0 bases and J by 0 bases, with 15 bases between them. The germline V gene encodes CDR1 SGHNT and CDR2 YYREEE (reference sequence). In DNA, the CDR3 is TGTGCCAGCAGCTTGGTGTGGGGGGCATTAGCTAACTATGGCTACACCTTC. Its translation is CASSLVWGALANYGYTF. Based on the CDR3 plus reference TRBV5-4 and TRBJ1-2, the full variable domain is ETGVTQSPTHLIKTRGQQVTLRCSSQSGHNTVSWYQQALGQGPQFIFQYYREEENGRGNFPPRFSGLQFPNYSSELNVNALELDDSALYLCASSLVWGALANYGYTFGSGTRLTVV.

The chain is built from TRBV6-5 and TRBJ1-6, with D maybe TRBD1 (6 bases). Germline loops: CDR1 MNHEY, CDR2 SVGAGI. Trimming stripped 2 bases from V and 10 bases from J, with 6 bases between. The CDR3 loop spans 12 amino acids. The CDR3 loop reads CASSYRGSPLHF. The CDR3 DNA is TGTGCCAGCAGTTACAGGGGGTCACCCCTCCACTTT.

The chain recombines TRBV18 with TRBJ2-3; 12 bases match TRBD2. J was trimmed by 4 bases and V by 3 bases; bases with no gene match: 5. This CDR3 has 16 residues. Per germline, CDR1 KGHSH and CDR2 LQKENI. The CDR3 region has the DNA TGTGCCAGCTCACCCTGGACTAGCGGGGACGCAGATACGCAGTATTTT. It specifies CASSPWTSGDADTQYF.

The rearrangement joins TRBV18 to TRBJ2-7, with 8 bases that match TRBD1. Per germline, CDR1 KGHSH and CDR2 LQKENI. Trimming at V came to 5 bases and at J to 1 base, leaving 13 bases not matched to a gene. The CDR3 has 17 amino acids. Here the CDR3 DNA reads TGTGCCAGCTCAACTAGGGTTGCGACAGGGGATTCCTACGAGCAGTACTTC. The encoded protein is CASSTRVATGDSYEQYF. Variable domain in full (rest from reference TRBV18 and TRBJ2-7): NAGVMQNPRHLVRRRGQEARLRCSPMKGHSHVYWYRQLPEEGLKFMVYLQKENIIDESGMPKERFSAEFPKEGPSILRIQQVVRGDSAAYFCASSTRVATGDSYEQYFGPGTRLTVT.

The chain carries TRBV11-2 and TRBJ2-1, with TRBD1 identical over 10 bases. Germline V gives CDR1 SGHAT, CDR2 FQNNGV. This CDR3 spans 16 amino acids. V lost 7 bases, J lost 6 bases, and 12 bases stayed unmatched. The CDR3 coding sequence is TGTGCCAGCACCTCTTGGGGACAGGGGTCTTTCAATGAGCAGTTCTTC. Translated, it gives CASTSWGQGSFNEQFF.

This clone was recorded a few times. This rearrangement joins TRBV18 to TRBJ2-7; weak D call: TRBD1 (5 bases). The germline V gene encodes CDR1 KGHSH and CDR2 LQKENI. The CDR3 consists of 14 residues. V was trimmed by 1 base and J by 2 bases, leaving 9 bases between them. The CDR3 nucleotides read TGTGCCAGCTCACCACTTGCAGGGCCCTACGAGCAGTACTTC. This sequence encodes CASSPLAGPYEQYF.

Written as DNA, the CDR3 is TGTGCCAGCAGCGTAGACCTCTCTGGAAACACCATATATTTT. Its translation is CASSVDLSGNTIYF. This chain joins TRBV9 and TRBJ1-3; D unresolved. The V gene's germline CDR1 is SGDLS and CDR2 YYNGEE. This CDR3 has 14 residues. The V end lost 0 bases, the J end lost 0 bases, and 4 bases lay between the germline ends. The variable domain in full, completed from reference TRBV9 and TRBJ1-3, reads DSGVTQTPKHLITATGQRVTLRCSPRSGDLSVYWYQQSLDQGLQFLIQYYNGEERAKGNILERFSAQQFPDLHSELNLSSLELGDSALYFCASSVDLSGNTIYFGEGSWLTVV.

J is TRBJ1-1 and V is TRBV7-9; tentative D call: TRBD1 (5 bases). Trimming took 0 bases from V and 6 from J, leaving 8 bases between them. The germline V gene has CDR1 SEHNR and CDR2 FQNEAQ (reference sequence). The CDR3 is 13 residues long. CDR3 coding DNA: TGTGCCAGCAGCTTAGCCGGGACTCCTGAAGCTTTCTTT. Its protein product is CASSLAGTPEAFF.

The chain carries TRBV27 and TRBJ2-1, with 11 nucleotides matching TRBD2. Losses at the gene ends were 7 bases for V and 6 bases for J; bases not matched to a gene: 5. The CDR3 has 14 residues. Germline values: CDR1 MNHEY, CDR2 SMNVEV (reference sequence). The CDR3 spells CASNRLAGGNEQFF. In nucleotides, the CDR3 is TGTGCCAGCAATCGCCTAGCGGGGGGCAATGAGCAGTTCTTC.

The chain carries TRBV7-9 and TRBJ2-2; the D call may be TRBD1 or TRBD2 (6 bases each). The CDR3 totals 14 residues. Trimming took 3 bases from V and 7 from J, leaving 12 bases between them. From germline, CDR1 is SEHNR and CDR2 FQNEAQ (reference sequence). CDR3 in DNA: TGTGCCAGCAGCTTCCCCGGGGGCGGCGGGGAGCTGTTTTTT. It is translated as CASSFPGGGGELFF.

The rearrangement links TRBV29-1 to TRBJ2-5; D might be TRBD2 (6 bases). Trimming took 7 bases from V and 5 from J, leaving 23 bases between them. Germline V gene lookup returns CDR1 SQVTM and CDR2 ANQGSEA. The CDR3 spans 15 residues. The CDR3 loop is CSAEGAGSRYETQYF. As DNA, the CDR3 is TGCAGCGCCGAGGGTGCGGGGTCGAGATATGAGACCCAGTACTTC.

The J gene is TRBJ2-3, the V gene TRBV7-8, with D possibly TRBD2 on 6 matching bases. This CDR3 contains 14 residues. Germline lookup yields CDR1 SGHVS and CDR2 FQNEAQ. Trimming left V 1 base short and J 5 bases short, with 10 bases between. CDR3 coding DNA: TGTGCCAGCAGCTTAGGACGACTAGTAGATACGCAGTATTTT. It translates to CASSLGRLVDTQYF.

The rearrangement joins TRBV7-2 to TRBJ2-3; TRBD1 aligns across 9 bases. Germline lookup yields CDR1 SGHTA and CDR2 FQGNSA. V gave up 1 base and J gave up 5 bases; unmatched junction bases: 1. The CDR3 is 14 amino acids. CDR3 DNA: TGTGCCAGCAGCTTAGACAGGGGGCAAGATACGCAGTATTTT. Protein sequence: CASSLDRGQDTQYF.

The chain couples TRBV18 to TRBJ1-6; tentatively, D is TRBD1 (6 bases). The CDR3 runs 15 residues. Trimming pared 2 bases from V and 5 bases from J, leaving 10 bases between. CDR1 KGHSH and CDR2 LQKENI come from the germline V gene. CDR3 protein: CASSPYDRHNSPLHF. The CDR3, as DNA: TGTGCCAGCTCACCATATGACAGGCATAATTCACCCCTCCACTTT. Variable domain in full (rest from reference TRBV18 and TRBJ1-6): NAGVMQNPRHLVRRRGQEARLRCSPMKGHSHVYWYRQLPEEGLKFMVYLQKENIIDESGMPKERFSAEFPKEGPSILRIQQVVRGDSAAYFCASSPYDRHNSPLHFGNGTRLTVT.

The chain recombines TRBV12-3 or TRBV12-4 with TRBJ1-5, with TRBD1 as a possible D gene (5 bases). Trimming took 5 bases from V and 1 from J, leaving 6 bases between them. This CDR3 region has 13 residues. CDR3 coding DNA: TGTGCCAGCAGTCGACAGAGCAATCAGCCCCAGCATTTT. This encodes CASSRQSNQPQHF.

The CDR3 coding sequence is TGCGCCAGCAGCCAAGGGCACGGGATTATGAACACTGAAGCTTTCTTT. Protein product: CASSQGHGIMNTEAFF. This chain uses TRBV4-3 with TRBJ1-1; D gene unclear. Germline CDR1 LGHNA, CDR2 YSLEER. Trimming shortened V by 1 base and J by 0 bases, and 12 bases separated the two germline ends. The CDR3 loop spans 16 amino acids.

A remark on this clone: The junction departs from germline at one end; a sequencing error may be responsible. CDR3 sequence reads: CASSDRGGGAQDF. Written as DNA, the CDR3 is TGTGCCAGCAGTGACAGGGGAGGAGGGGCCCAAGACTTC. This chain connects TRBV2 to TRBJ2-5; either TRBD1 or TRBD2 may fit D (6 bases each). CDR1 and CDR2 from the germline V gene are SNHLY and FYNNEI. CDR3 length: 13 amino acids.

The count of this clone is one. The chain is built from TRBV9 and TRBJ1-6, with no clear D. Germline V gene data show CDR1 as SGDLS and CDR2 as YYNGEE. The CDR3 is 14 amino acids. The germline V and J ends were trimmed by 0 bases and 9 bases, with 10 bases remaining between them. The CDR3 protein is CASSVAREGSPLHF. CDR3 bases: TGTGCCAGCAGCGTAGCACGGGAGGGTTCACCCCTCCACTTT.

The rearrangement uses TRBV4-2 and TRBJ2-5; 8 bases are a match to TRBD2. The germline V gene has CDR1 LGHNA and CDR2 YNFKEQ. Germline trimming cut 0 bases from V and 4 bases from J; bases unmatched to any gene: 4. This CDR3 contains 15 residues. The DNA for the CDR3 is TGTGCCAGCAGCCAAGATCTGCGGGGGGCAGAGACCCAGTACTTC. Its protein product is CASSQDLRGAETQYF.

The chain has TRBV15 and TRBJ1-2; tentatively, D is TRBD1 (6 bases). In germline, CDR1 is LNHNV, CDR2 YYDKDF (reference sequence). The CDR3 is 15 residues long. Trimming left V 0 bases short and J 4 bases short, with 12 bases between. The CDR3 reads CATSRDTWGAYGYTF. DNA of the CDR3: TGTGCCACCAGCAGAGATACTTGGGGGGCCTATGGCTACACCTTC.